This T cell receptor (beta chain) was found in a study of regulatory T cells in long-lasting Graves disease. Time point meaning: newly diagnosed GD, antithyroid drugs for less than 3 months. Generation of the TCR library employed RNA extracted from PBMCs. Both iRepertoire HTBI primers and Arm-PCR of CDR3 regions were used to build the TCR beta libraries. Using its own MiXCR run on the multiplex PCR reads, TCRdb lists one record per CDR3 protein. This table holds hundreds of thousands of distinct CDR3 sequences, roughly 16% found once. This clonotype showed up many times. The CDR3 totals 13 residues. With 5 bases removed from V and 5 bases from J, the gap between germline ends came to 12 bases. These data were also reused for a study on T cells in Graves' hyperthyroidism and ophthalmopathy.

The clonotype comes from a middle-aged woman with Graves disease. The V and J genes are TRBV12-3 or TRBV12-4 and TRBJ1-1; weak D call: TRBD1 (5 bases). The specimen comprised peripheral blood mononuclear cells (PBMCs), sampled at new diagnosis, from a patient treated with antithyroid drugs. CDR3 sequence: CASSTRVETEAFF. The CDR3 DNA reads TGTGCCAGCAGTACCAGGGTTGAGACTGAAGCTTTCTTT.